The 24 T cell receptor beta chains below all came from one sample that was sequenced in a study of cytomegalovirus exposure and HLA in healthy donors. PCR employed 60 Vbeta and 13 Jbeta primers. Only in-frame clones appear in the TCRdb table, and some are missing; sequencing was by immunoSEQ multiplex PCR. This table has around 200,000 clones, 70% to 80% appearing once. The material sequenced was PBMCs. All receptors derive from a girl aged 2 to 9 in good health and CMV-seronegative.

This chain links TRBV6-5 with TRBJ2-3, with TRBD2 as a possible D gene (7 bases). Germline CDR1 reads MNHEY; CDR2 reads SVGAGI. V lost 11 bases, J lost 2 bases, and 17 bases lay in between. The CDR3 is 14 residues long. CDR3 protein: CASSSAGATDTQYF. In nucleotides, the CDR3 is TGTGCCTCGTCGTCGGCGGGGGCCACAGATACGCAGTATTTT.

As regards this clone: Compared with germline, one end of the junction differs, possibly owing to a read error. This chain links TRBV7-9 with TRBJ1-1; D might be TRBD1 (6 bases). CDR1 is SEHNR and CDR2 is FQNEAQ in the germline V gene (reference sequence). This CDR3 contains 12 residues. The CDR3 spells CSSSLGGLGAFF. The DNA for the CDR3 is TGTTCCAGCAGCTTAGGGGGGCTAGGAGCTTTCTTT. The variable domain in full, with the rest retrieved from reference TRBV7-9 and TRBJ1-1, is DTGVSQNPRHKITKRGQNVTFRCDPISEHNRLYWYRQTLGQGPEFLTYFQNEAQLEKSRLLSDRFSAERPKGSFSTLEIQRTEQGDSAMYLCSSSLGGLGAFFGQGTRLTVV.

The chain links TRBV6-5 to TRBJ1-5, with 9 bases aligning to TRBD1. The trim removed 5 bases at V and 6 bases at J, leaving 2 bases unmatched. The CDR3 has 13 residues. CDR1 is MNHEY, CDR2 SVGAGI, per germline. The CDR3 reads CASSTTGGQPQHF. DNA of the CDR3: TGTGCCAGCAGTACGACAGGGGGTCAGCCCCAGCATTTT.

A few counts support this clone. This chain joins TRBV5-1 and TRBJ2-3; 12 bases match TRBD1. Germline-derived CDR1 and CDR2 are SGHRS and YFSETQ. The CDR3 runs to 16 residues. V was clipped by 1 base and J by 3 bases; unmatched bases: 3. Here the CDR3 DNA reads TGCGCCAGCAGCTTGAAGGGACAGGGGGCAACAGATACGCAGTATTTT. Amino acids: CASSLKGQGATDTQYF.

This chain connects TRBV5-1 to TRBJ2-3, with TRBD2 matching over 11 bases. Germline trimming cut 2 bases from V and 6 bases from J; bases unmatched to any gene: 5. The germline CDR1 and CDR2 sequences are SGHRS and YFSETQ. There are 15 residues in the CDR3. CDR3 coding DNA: TGCGCCAGCAGCTTAACTAGCGGGAGAGGTGATACGCAGTATTTT. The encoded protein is CASSLTSGRGDTQYF.

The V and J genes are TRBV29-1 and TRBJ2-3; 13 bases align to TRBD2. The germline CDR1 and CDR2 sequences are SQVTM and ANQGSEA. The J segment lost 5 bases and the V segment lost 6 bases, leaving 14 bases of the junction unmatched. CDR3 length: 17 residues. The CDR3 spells CSVNAPGLAGFGDTQYF. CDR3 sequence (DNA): TGCAGCGTAAATGCTCCGGGACTAGCGGGGTTTGGAGATACGCAGTATTTT.

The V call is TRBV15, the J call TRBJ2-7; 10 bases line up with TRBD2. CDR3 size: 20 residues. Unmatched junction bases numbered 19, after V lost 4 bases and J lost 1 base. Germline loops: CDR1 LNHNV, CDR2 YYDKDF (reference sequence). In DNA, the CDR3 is TGTGCCACCAGCAAATTAGGGGACGCCGGGACTAGCGAGGAATCCTACGAGCAGTACTTC. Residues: CATSKLGDAGTSEESYEQYF.

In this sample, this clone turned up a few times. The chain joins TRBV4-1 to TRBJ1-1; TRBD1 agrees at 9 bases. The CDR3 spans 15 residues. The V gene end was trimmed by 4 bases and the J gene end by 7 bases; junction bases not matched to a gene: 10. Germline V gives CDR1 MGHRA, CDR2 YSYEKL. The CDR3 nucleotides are TGCGCCAGCAGCCTGAGCGTAGGACAGGGGAATGAAGCTTTCTTT. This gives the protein CASSLSVGQGNEAFF.

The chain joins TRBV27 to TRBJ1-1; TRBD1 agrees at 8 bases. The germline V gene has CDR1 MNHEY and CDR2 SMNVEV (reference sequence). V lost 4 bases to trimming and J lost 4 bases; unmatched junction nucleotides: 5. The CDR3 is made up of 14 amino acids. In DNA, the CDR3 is TGTGCCAGCAGTTCCTACAGGGGGGGCACTGAAGCTTTCTTT. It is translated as CASSSYRGGTEAFF.

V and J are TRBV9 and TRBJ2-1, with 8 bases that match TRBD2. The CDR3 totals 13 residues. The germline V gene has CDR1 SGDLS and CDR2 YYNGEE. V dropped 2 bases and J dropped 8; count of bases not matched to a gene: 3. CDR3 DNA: TGTGCCAGCAGCGTCGGGGGGGCTTATGAGCAGTTCTTC. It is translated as CASSVGGAYEQFF. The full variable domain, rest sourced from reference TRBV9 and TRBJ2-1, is DSGVTQTPKHLITATGQRVTLRCSPRSGDLSVYWYQQSLDQGLQFLIQYYNGEERAKGNILERFSAQQFPDLHSELNLSSLELGDSALYFCASSVGGAYEQFFGPGTRLTVL.

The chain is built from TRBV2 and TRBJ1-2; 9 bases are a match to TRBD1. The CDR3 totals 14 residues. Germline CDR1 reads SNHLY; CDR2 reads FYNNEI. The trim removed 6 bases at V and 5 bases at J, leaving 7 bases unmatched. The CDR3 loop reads CASSPTGGGYGYTF. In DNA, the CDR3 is TGTGCCAGCAGCCCCACAGGGGGCGGATATGGCTACACCTTC.

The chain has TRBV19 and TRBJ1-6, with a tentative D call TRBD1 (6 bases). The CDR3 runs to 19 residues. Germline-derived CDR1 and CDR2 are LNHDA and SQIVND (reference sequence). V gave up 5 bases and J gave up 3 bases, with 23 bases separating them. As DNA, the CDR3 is TGTGCCAGTAGTTCCCTGGGCGGGGGCTCGACACACTATAATTCACCCCTCCACTTT. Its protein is CASSSLGGGSTHYNSPLHF. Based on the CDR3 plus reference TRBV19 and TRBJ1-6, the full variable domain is DGGITQSPKYLFRKEGQNVTLSCEQNLNHDAMYWYRQDPGQGLRLIYYSQIVNDFQKGDIAEGYSVSREKKESFPLTVTSAQKNPTAFYLCASSSLGGGSTHYNSPLHFGNGTRLTVT.

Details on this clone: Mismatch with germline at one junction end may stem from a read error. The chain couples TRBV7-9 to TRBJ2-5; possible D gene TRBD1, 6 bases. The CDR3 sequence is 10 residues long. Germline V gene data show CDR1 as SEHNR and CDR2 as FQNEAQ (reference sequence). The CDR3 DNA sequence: TGTGCCAGCAGCAATGAGGACAGTCACTTC. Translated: CASSNEDSHF. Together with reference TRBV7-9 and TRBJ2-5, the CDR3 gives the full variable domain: DTGVSQNPRHKITKRGQNVTFRCDPISEHNRLYWYRQTLGQGPEFLTYFQNEAQLEKSRLLSDRFSAERPKGSFSTLEIQRTEQGDSAMYLCASSNEDSHFGPGTRLLVL.

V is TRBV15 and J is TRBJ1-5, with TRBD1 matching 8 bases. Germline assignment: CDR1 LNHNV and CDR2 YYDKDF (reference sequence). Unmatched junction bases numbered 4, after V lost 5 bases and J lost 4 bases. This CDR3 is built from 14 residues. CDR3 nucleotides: TGTGCCACCAGCTGGGGACAGGTGAATCAGCCCCAGCATTTT. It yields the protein CATSWGQVNQPQHF. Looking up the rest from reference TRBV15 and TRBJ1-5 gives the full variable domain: DAMVIQNPRYQVTQFGKPVTLSCSQTLNHNVMYWYQQKSSQAPKLLFHYYDKDFNNEADTPDNFQSRRPNTSFCFLDIRSPGLGDTAMYLCATSWGQVNQPQHFGDGTRLSIL.

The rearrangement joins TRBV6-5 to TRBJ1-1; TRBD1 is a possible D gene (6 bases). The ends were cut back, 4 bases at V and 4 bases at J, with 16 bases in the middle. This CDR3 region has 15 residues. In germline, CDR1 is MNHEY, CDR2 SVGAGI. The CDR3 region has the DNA TGTGCCAGCAGTTCCCCGGCAGGGGTGAGCACTGAAGCTTTCTTT. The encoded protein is CASSSPAGVSTEAFF.

As DNA, the CDR3 is TGTGCCAGCCGGGACAGGTCCAGGGGAGATACGCAGTATTTT. As protein: CASRDRSRGDTQYF. The chain couples TRBV30 to TRBJ2-3, with TRBD1 matching 8 bases. Germline CDR1 reads GTSNPN; CDR2 reads SVGIG (reference sequence). This CDR3 is 14 amino acids long. With V trimmed by 8 bases and J by 5 bases, 12 bases remained unmatched.

Written as DNA, the CDR3 is TGCGCCAGCAGCTTGTCGAGCACCACCTACAATGAGCAGTTCTTC. This encodes CASSLSSTTYNEQFF. The chain couples TRBV5-1 to TRBJ2-1; no definite D call. V lost 1 base, J lost 2 bases, and 10 bases lay in between. CDR1 SGHRS and CDR2 YFSETQ come from the germline V gene. CDR3 length: 15 residues.

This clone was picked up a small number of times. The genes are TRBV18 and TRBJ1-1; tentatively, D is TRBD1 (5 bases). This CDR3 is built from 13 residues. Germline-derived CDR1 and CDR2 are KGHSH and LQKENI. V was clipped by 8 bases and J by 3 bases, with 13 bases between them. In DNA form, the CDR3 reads TGTGCCAGCCACAGGTCTTTGGACACTGAAGCTTTCTTT. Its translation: CASHRSLDTEAFF.

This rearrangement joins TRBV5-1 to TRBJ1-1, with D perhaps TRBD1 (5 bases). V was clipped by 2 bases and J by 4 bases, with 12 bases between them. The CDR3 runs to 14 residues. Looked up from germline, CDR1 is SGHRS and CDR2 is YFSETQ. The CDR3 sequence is CASSLTAGSTEAFF. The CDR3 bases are TGCGCCAGCAGCTTAACCGCAGGGTCCACTGAAGCTTTCTTT.

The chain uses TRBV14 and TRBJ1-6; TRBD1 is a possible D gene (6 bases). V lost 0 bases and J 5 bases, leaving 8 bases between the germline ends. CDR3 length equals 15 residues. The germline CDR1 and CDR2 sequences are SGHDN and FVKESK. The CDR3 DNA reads TGTGCCAGCAGCCAAGACCCAGGGGATAATTCACCCCTCCACTTT. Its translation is CASSQDPGDNSPLHF.

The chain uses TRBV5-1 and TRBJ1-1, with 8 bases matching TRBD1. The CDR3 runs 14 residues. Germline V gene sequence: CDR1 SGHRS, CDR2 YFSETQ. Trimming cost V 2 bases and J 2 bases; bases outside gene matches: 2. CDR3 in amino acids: CASSFDRGNTEAFF. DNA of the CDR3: TGCGCCAGCAGCTTTGACAGGGGAAACACTGAAGCTTTCTTT. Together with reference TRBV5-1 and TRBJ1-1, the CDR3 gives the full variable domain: KAGVTQTPRYLIKTRGQQVTLSCSPISGHRSVSWYQQTPGQGLQFLFEYFSETQRNKGNFPGRFSGRQFSNSRSEMNVSTLELGDSALYLCASSFDRGNTEAFFGQGTRLTVV.

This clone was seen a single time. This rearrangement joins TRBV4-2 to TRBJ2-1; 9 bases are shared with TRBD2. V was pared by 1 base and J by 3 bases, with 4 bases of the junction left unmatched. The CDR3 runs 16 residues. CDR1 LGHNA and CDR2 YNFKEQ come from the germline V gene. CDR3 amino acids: CASSQGASGDYNEQFF. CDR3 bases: TGTGCCAGCAGCCAAGGAGCTAGCGGGGACTACAATGAGCAGTTCTTC.

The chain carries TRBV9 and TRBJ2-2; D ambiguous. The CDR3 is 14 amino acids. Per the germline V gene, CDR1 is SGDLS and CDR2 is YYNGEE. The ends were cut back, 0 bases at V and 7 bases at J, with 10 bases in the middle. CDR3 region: CASSVEARDGELFF. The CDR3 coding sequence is TGTGCCAGCAGCGTAGAAGCCCGCGACGGGGAGCTGTTTTTT.

This chain's CDR3 is CASSFQGRYNEQFF. The DNA of the CDR3 is TGTGCCAGCAGCTTCCAGGGGCGCTACAATGAGCAGTTCTTC. The V gene is TRBV7-2, the J gene TRBJ2-1, with D perhaps TRBD1 (6 bases). The V gene lost 3 bases and the J gene lost 3 bases, with 9 bases spanning the gap. This CDR3 spans 14 amino acids. Germline CDR1 and CDR2: SGHTA and FQGNSA. The variable domain in full, with the rest retrieved from reference TRBV7-2 and TRBJ2-1, is GAGVSQSPSNKVTEKGKDVELRCDPISGHTALYWYRQSLGQGLEFLIYFQGNSAPDKSGLPSDRFSAERTGGSVSTLTIQRTQQEDSAVYLCASSFQGRYNEQFFGPGTRLTVL.